Each of the 9 T cell receptor beta chains below was sequenced from the same sample in a study of blood T cell repertoires in COVID-19 (dated by TCRdb to the early 2020s). Libraries were made using the immunoSEQ multiplex PCR assay. As stored in TCRdb, this immuneACCESS dataset retains in-frame rearrangements with V and J assigned. A fraction of the clones does not appear; measured against another copy, unresolved V genes explain less than half of the discrepancy, and the remainder lacks a known reason. The sample table holds about 240,000 clones, of which roughly 86% were seen once. The top ten clones comprise 12% of the sample. The sequenced material came from peripheral blood. All receptors derive from a man aged 80 or over with acute or convalescent COVID-19.

The chain has TRBV28 and TRBJ1-1; D perhaps matches TRBD1 (5 bases). This CDR3 is built from 15 residues. The V end was cut by 4 bases, the J end by 4 bases, with 16 bases between. CDR1 and CDR2 (germline): MDHEN, SYDVKM. Written as DNA, the CDR3 is TGTGCCAGCAGTTCACGGGGGAAACCGGGCACTGAAGCTTTCTTT. Translation gives CASSSRGKPGTEAFF.

This clone was observed a handful of times. V and J are TRBV19 and TRBJ1-1; possible D gene TRBD1, 5 bases. This CDR3 comprises 15 residues. V was pared by 6 bases and J by 4 bases, with 18 bases between. Germline values: CDR1 LNHDA, CDR2 SQIVND (reference sequence). CDR3 region: CASSPSAGGTTEAFF. CDR3 nucleotides: TGTGCCAGTAGCCCTTCGGCCGGGGGGACCACTGAAGCTTTCTTT.

V is TRBV27 and J is TRBJ1-6; 7 bases match TRBD1. The CDR3 spans 15 residues. After removal of 1 base from V and 9 bases from J, the junction contained 6 bases not matched to a gene. CDR1 MNHEY and CDR2 SMNVEV come from the germline V gene (reference sequence). The CDR3 is CASSLFAQGGSPLHF. CDR3 nucleotide sequence: TGTGCCAGCAGTTTATTTGCCCAGGGGGGTTCACCCCTCCACTTT.

The CDR3 region has the DNA TGTGCCAGCAGCCCCAGGGAGGGGAACACTGAAGCTTTCTTT. Translating it yields CASSPREGNTEAFF. The J gene is TRBJ1-1, the V gene TRBV7-8; TRBD1 is a possible D gene (5 bases). Germline V lookup: CDR1 SGHVS, CDR2 FQNEAQ. V lost 5 bases and J 1 base, leaving 11 bases between the germline ends. The CDR3 contains 14 residues.

This rearrangement joins TRBV27 to TRBJ1-1; D call uncertain. The CDR3 length is 13 residues. The ends were cut back, 8 bases at V and 0 bases at J, with 10 bases in the middle. Germline CDR1 is MNHEY and CDR2 is SMNVEV (reference sequence). Here the CDR3 DNA reads TGTGCCAGCGGCTCAGATTTGAACACTGAAGCTTTCTTT. Encoded protein: CASGSDLNTEAFF.

V gene TRBV10-3 combines with J gene TRBJ1-6, with 8 nucleotides matching TRBD1. Germline CDR1 reads ENHRY; CDR2 reads SYGVKD. This CDR3 has 16 amino acids. J lost 6 bases, V lost 0 bases, and 4 bases had no gene match. CDR3 in amino acids: CAISESTGQVNSPLHF. The CDR3 bases are TGTGCCATCAGTGAGTCGACGGGACAGGTTAATTCACCCCTCCACTTT.

The V gene is TRBV19, the J gene TRBJ1-5; D perhaps matches TRBD1 (6 bases). Trimming cost V 7 bases and J 5 bases, with 18 bases left between them. The CDR3 sequence is 15 residues long. Germline CDR1 LNHDA, CDR2 SQIVND (reference sequence). In DNA, the CDR3 is TGTGCCAGTATCCACCTGGGGGCCGGGGATCAGCCCCAGCATTTT. Protein product: CASIHLGAGDQPQHF.

This clone came up once. The chain uses TRBV19 and TRBJ1-1; D not certain. This CDR3 contains 14 residues. Trimming took 4 bases from V and 12 from J, leaving 21 bases between them. The germline V gene encodes CDR1 LNHDA and CDR2 SQIVND (reference sequence). The CDR3 region has the DNA TGTGCCAGTAGTACCCAAAGCCCCGGGAGGATGTCTTTCTTT. Translated: CASSTQSPGRMSFF.

V is TRBV28 and J is TRBJ2-1; the D gene is possibly TRBD1 (6 bases). Germline V gene sequence: CDR1 MDHEN, CDR2 SYDVKM. The CDR3 totals 14 residues. Trimming stripped 6 bases from V and 0 bases from J, with 9 bases between. The CDR3 protein is CASSDRNSYNEQFF. For the CDR3, the DNA is TGTGCCAGCAGCGACAGGAACTCCTACAATGAGCAGTTCTTC.